This TCR beta chain emerged from a study of glioma-infiltrating T cells. Study-level results: Only very few CDR3 sequences appeared in both tissue and blood. Tissue-blood divergence was below expectation in non-neoplastic patients, above in gliomas.

For this clonotype: No antigen is known for it.

Using RNA template, CDR3s of TCR alpha and beta were amplified with iRepertoire arm-PCR. TCRdb re-called the multiplex PCR reads with MiXCR, one entry per CDR3 protein. The data contain about 140,000 distinct CDR3 sequences, about 39% of them seen just once; the ten biggest clones take up more than 15%. The germline CDR1 and CDR2 sequences are MDHEN and SYDVKM. V was cut by 1 base and J by 8 bases, with 14 bases left in between. The CDR3 runs to 14 residues. This clonotype was sampled from a human donor with low-grade glioma or glioblastoma, undergoing nonglioma brain surgery, or in good health (not recorded which). The chain is built from TRBV28 and TRBJ1-2; maybe TRBD1 (6 bases). Sequencing was done on a sample of glioma tissue, nonneoplastic brain tissue, or PBMCs (not recorded which). CDR3 bases: TGTGCCAGCAGTTTATCTACAGGGCGAGGAGGCTACACCTTC. Its protein is CASSLSTGRGGYTF.